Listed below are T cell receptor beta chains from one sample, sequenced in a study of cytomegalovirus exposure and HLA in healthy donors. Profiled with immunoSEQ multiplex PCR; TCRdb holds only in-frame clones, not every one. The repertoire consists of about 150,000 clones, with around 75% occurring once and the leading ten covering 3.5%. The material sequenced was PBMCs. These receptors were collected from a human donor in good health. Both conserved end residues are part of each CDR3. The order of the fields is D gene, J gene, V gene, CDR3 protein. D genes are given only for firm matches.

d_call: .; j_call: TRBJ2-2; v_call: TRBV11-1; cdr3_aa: CASSLLWGGAGTGELFF
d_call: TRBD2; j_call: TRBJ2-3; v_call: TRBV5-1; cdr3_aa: CASRPLAVGTDTQYF
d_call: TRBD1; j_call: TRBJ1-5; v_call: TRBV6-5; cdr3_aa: CASSPRGQSQPQHF
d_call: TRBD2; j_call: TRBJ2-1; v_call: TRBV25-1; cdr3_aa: CASSELQREDNNEQFF
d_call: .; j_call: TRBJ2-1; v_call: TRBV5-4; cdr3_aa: CASSLGQGEQFF
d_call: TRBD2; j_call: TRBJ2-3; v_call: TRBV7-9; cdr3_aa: CASSLFPSGFTSTDTQYF
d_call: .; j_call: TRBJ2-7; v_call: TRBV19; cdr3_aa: CASSTERTTSQYF
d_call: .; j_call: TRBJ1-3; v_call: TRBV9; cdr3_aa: CASKSGNTIYF
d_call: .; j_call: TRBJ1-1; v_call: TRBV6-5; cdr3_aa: CASSYSAENTEAFF
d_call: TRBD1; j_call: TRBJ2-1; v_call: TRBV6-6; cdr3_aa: CASSDRGTNEQFF
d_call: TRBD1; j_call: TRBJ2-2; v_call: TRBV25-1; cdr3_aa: CASSRSGQFTGELFF
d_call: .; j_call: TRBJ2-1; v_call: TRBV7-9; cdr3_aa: CASSPPRYNEQFF
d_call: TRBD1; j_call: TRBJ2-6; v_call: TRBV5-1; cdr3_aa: CASSFQQGIGANVLTF
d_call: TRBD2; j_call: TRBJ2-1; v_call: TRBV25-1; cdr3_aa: CASSVDSGHYNEQFF
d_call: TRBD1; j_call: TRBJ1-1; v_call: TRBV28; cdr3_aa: CASSLSTGEKTEAFF
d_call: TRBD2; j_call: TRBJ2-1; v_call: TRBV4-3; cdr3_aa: CASSQSGLAGTTPDEQFF
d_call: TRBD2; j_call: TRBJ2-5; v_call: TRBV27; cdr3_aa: CASDSVRRGEETQYF
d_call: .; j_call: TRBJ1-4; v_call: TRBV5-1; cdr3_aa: CASSLDVPSTNEKLFF